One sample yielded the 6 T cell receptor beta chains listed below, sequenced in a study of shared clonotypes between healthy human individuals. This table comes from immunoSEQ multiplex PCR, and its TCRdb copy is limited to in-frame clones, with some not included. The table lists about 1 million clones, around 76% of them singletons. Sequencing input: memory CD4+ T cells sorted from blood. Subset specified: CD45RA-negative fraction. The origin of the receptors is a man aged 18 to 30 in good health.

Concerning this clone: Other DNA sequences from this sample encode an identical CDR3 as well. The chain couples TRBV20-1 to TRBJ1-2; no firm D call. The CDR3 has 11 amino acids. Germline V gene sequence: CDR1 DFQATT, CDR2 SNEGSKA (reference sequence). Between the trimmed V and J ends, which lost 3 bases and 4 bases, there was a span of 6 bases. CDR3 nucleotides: TGCAGTGCTAGGGGCATCTATGGCTACACCTTC. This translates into CSARGIYGYTF.

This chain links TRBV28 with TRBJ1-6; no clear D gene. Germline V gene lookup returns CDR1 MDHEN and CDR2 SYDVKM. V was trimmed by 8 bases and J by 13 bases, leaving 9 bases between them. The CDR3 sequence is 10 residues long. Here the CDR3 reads CASGVFPLHF. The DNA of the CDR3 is TGTGCCAGCGGAGTTTTTCCCCTCCACTTT.

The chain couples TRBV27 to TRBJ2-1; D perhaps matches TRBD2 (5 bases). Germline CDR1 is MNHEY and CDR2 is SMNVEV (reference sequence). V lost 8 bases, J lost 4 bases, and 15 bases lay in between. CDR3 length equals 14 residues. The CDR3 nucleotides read TGTGCCAGCCGGGTCCGGACTTTGTACAATGAGCAGTTCTTC. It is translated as CASRVRTLYNEQFF.

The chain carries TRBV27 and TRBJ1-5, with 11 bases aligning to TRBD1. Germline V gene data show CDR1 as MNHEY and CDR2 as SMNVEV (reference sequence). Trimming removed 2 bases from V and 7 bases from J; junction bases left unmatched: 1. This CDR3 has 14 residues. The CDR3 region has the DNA TGTGCCAGCAGTTTAGGGACAGGGGGGCAGCCCCAGCATTTT. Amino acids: CASSLGTGGQPQHF.

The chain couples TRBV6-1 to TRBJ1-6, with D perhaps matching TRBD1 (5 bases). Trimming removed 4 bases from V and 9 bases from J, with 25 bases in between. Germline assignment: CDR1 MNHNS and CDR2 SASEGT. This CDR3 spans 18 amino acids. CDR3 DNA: TGTGCCAGCAGTGGCAATTCGCCGGGACGACTGCTGGTTTCACCCCTCCACTTT. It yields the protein CASSGNSPGRLLVSPLHF.

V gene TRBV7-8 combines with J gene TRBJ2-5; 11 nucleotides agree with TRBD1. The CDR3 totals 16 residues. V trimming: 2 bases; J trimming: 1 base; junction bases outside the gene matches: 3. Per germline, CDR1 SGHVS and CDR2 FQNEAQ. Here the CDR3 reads CASSLLGTGGQETQYF. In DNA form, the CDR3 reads TGTGCCAGCAGCTTATTGGGGACAGGGGGCCAAGAGACCCAGTACTTC.